This T cell receptor (beta chain) was identified in a study of technical replicates of blood from several donors. Profiled with immunoSEQ multiplex PCR; TCRdb holds only in-frame clones, not every one. The sample lists over 55,000 clones, more than 75% occurring once. CDR3 length equals 14 residues. V shed 1 base and J shed 5 bases, with 6 bases lying between them. Germline assignment: CDR1 LGHNA and CDR2 YSLEER. The chain combines TRBV4-3 with TRBJ1-6; possible D gene TRBD1, 5 bases. This TCR was sampled from a human donor in good health. Some clones in this sample may be carry-over from other donors' samples. Specimen: PBMCs. CDR3: CASSQVGDNSPLHF. For the CDR3, the DNA is TGCGCCAGCAGCCAAGTAGGGGATAATTCACCCCTCCACTTT.